Listed here are 29 T cell receptor beta chains from one sample, sequenced in a study of blood T cell repertoires in COVID-19. Repertoires were generated with immunoSEQ multiplex PCR, while TCRdb's copy carries only in-frame clones and drops some. The repertoire has around 130,000 clones, about 87% of them found once; the top ten carry 2.5%. The specimen was peripheral blood. Receptors were obtained from a human donor with COVID-19, enrolled during active disease. The donor label of this sample is uncertain.

The rearrangement links TRBV11-3 to TRBJ2-7; possibly TRBD1 for D (5 bases). CDR3 length equals 14 residues. Trimming shortened V by 2 bases and J by 3 bases, and 11 bases separated the two germline ends. CDR1 is SGHNT and CDR2 is YENEEA in the germline V gene. In DNA form, the CDR3 reads TGTGCCAGCAGCTTAATATCGACAGTCTACGAGCAGTACTTC. Translated, it gives CASSLISTVYEQYF.

The chain carries TRBV2 and TRBJ2-7; D may be TRBD2 (5 bases). The CDR3 spans 14 residues. CDR1 and CDR2 from the germline V gene are SNHLY and FYNNEI. V shed 10 bases and J shed 0 bases, with 16 bases lying between them. The CDR3 DNA follows: TGTGCCACCAAGGGTGGACTTAGCTCCTACGAGCAGTACTTC. It codes for CATKGGLSSYEQYF.

This sequence joins TRBV6-6 and TRBJ1-2; D uncertain. Germline V lookup: CDR1 MNHNY, CDR2 SVGAGI (reference sequence). CDR3 size: 13 residues. The V gene lost 6 bases and the J gene lost 1 base, with 9 bases spanning the gap. The CDR3 sequence: CASRQENNYGYTF. As DNA, the CDR3 is TGTGCCAGCAGGCAAGAGAATAACTATGGCTACACCTTC.

This clone came up once. This chain uses TRBV2 with TRBJ1-5; D remains ambiguous. V was trimmed by 4 bases and J by 0 bases, leaving 16 bases between them. CDR3 length equals 17 residues. Looked up from germline, CDR1 is SNHLY and CDR2 is FYNNEI. The CDR3 DNA reads TGTGCCAGCAGTGGGGCCTTGGGAGGGTATAGCAATCAGCCCCAGCATTTT. Its protein product is CASSGALGGYSNQPQHF.

The V and J genes are TRBV19 and TRBJ2-5, with TRBD1 identical over 8 bases. This CDR3 region has 13 residues. Germline values: CDR1 LNHDA, CDR2 SQIVND (reference sequence). Trimming took 3 bases from V and 4 from J; bases not matched to a gene: 1. The CDR3 DNA reads TGTGCCAGTAGTATTGGACAGGGAGAGACCCAGTACTTC. The encoded protein is CASSIGQGETQYF.

This sequence joins TRBV7-8 and TRBJ1-5; no firm D call. The CDR3 is 14 residues long. Between the trimmed V and J ends, which lost 1 base and 3 bases, there was a span of 7 bases. Germline V lookup: CDR1 SGHVS, CDR2 FQNEAQ. The CDR3 DNA follows: TGTGCCAGCAGCTTAGATATAGTCAATCAGCCCCAGCATTTT. Translating it yields CASSLDIVNQPQHF.

The rearrangement uses TRBV25-1 and TRBJ2-7; D is unclear. The CDR3 runs to 12 residues. Germline V gives CDR1 MGHDK, CDR2 SYGVNS. Trimming removed 7 bases from V and 0 bases from J, with 7 bases in between. The CDR3 reads CASTSSSYEQYF. The CDR3 region has the DNA TGTGCCAGCACCTCGAGCTCCTACGAGCAGTACTTC.

The V and J genes are TRBV6-6 and TRBJ2-1; 9 positions match TRBD2. The CDR3 is 16 amino acids. V was pared by 6 bases and J by 0 bases, with 6 bases of the junction left unmatched. Germline CDR1 reads MNHNY; CDR2 reads SVGAGI (reference sequence). DNA for the CDR3: TGTGCCAGCAGGCAGACTAGCGGAAGCTCCTACAATGAGCAGTTCTTC. Translated, it gives CASRQTSGSSYNEQFF.

This chain uses TRBV13 with TRBJ1-1; D is possibly TRBD1 (5 bases). Germline loops: CDR1 PRHDT, CDR2 FYEKMQ (reference sequence). The CDR3 has 16 amino acids. V lost 4 bases to trimming and J lost 5 bases, with 20 bases between them. The chain's CDR3 is CASSSQGLGFRTEAFF. As DNA, the CDR3 is TGTGCCAGCAGCTCGCAGGGTCTCGGGTTCAGAACTGAAGCTTTCTTT. Full variable domain (rest looked up from reference TRBV13 and TRBJ1-1): AAGVIQSPRHLIKEKRETATLKCYPIPRHDTVYWYQQGPGQDPQFLISFYEKMQSDKGSIPDRFSAQQFSDYHSELNMSSLELGDSALYFCASSSQGLGFRTEAFFGQGTRLTVV.

The rearrangement uses TRBV5-1 and TRBJ1-2; TRBD1 agrees at 7 bases. The CDR3 covers 16 residues. Germline V gene sequence: CDR1 SGHRS, CDR2 YFSETQ. V lost 2 bases, J lost 4 bases, and 11 bases stayed unmatched. The DNA of the CDR3 is TGCGCCAGCAGCTTAGATCCCGGGGACAGCCTCTATGGCTACACCTTC. Protein product: CASSLDPGDSLYGYTF. The complete variable domain, with remaining parts taken from reference TRBV5-1 and TRBJ1-2, reads KAGVTQTPRYLIKTRGQQVTLSCSPISGHRSVSWYQQTPGQGLQFLFEYFSETQRNKGNFPGRFSGRQFSNSRSEMNVSTLELGDSALYLCASSLDPGDSLYGYTFGSGTRLTVV.

The sample holds a few counts of this clone. This rearrangement joins TRBV10-2 to TRBJ2-1; 12 positions match TRBD2. CDR1 is WSHSY and CDR2 is SAAADI in the germline V gene. CDR3 length: 14 amino acids. Trimming at V came to 3 bases and at J to 10 bases, leaving 4 bases not matched to a gene. CDR3 protein: CASSELLAGGEQFF. The CDR3 nucleotides read TGCGCCAGCAGTGAACTACTAGCGGGGGGCGAGCAGTTCTTC.

This chain links TRBV18 with TRBJ2-2; 8 positions match TRBD2. Germline V gene data show CDR1 as KGHSH and CDR2 as LQKENI. Trimming removed 1 base from V and 0 bases from J; junction bases left unmatched: 4. The CDR3 contains 17 residues. The DNA for the CDR3 is TGTGCCAGCTCACCACTAACTAGCGGAGCGAACACCGGGGAGCTGTTTTTT. This sequence encodes CASSPLTSGANTGELFF. The variable domain in full, completed from reference TRBV18 and TRBJ2-2, reads NAGVMQNPRHLVRRRGQEARLRCSPMKGHSHVYWYRQLPEEGLKFMVYLQKENIIDESGMPKERFSAEFPKEGPSILRIQQVVRGDSAAYFCASSPLTSGANTGELFFGEGSRLTVL.

This sequence joins TRBV25-1 and TRBJ2-1; the match to TRBD1 covers 10 bases. Germline lookup yields CDR1 MGHDK and CDR2 SYGVNS. This CDR3 region has 15 residues. V trimming: 3 bases; J trimming: 2 bases; junction bases outside the gene matches: 1. CDR3 residues: CASSEDRGTYNEQFF. CDR3 DNA sequence: TGTGCCAGCAGTGAGGACAGGGGGACCTACAATGAGCAGTTCTTC.

This chain links TRBV11-2 with TRBJ2-5; maybe TRBD1 (5 bases). The germline V and J ends were trimmed by 1 base and 7 bases, with 13 bases remaining between them. The CDR3 runs to 14 residues. The germline gives CDR1 SGHAT, CDR2 FQNNGV. CDR3 protein: CASSLVRGTGTQYF. Written as DNA, the CDR3 is TGTGCCAGCAGCTTAGTAAGGGGAACGGGGACCCAGTACTTC.

The rearrangement joins TRBV7-6 to TRBJ1-2; 9 bases map to TRBD1. This CDR3 has 15 residues. The V and J ends lost 1 base and 6 bases, in that order; junction bases with no gene match: 6. Germline V gives CDR1 SGHVS, CDR2 FNYEAQ. This CDR3 reads CASSLGPGTGNGYTF. CDR3 sequence (DNA): TGTGCCAGCAGCTTAGGTCCCGGGACAGGGAATGGCTACACCTTC.

The rearrangement links TRBV7-2 to TRBJ2-3; tentative D call: TRBD1 (5 bases). V shed 5 bases and J shed 6 bases, with 9 bases lying between them. The CDR3 spans 12 residues. Germline V gene lookup returns CDR1 SGHTA and CDR2 FQGNSA. The CDR3 DNA reads TGTGCCAGCAGCGCCTACAGGGATACGCAGTATTTT. This translates into CASSAYRDTQYF. The complete variable domain, with remaining parts taken from reference TRBV7-2 and TRBJ2-3, reads GAGVSQSPSNKVTEKGKDVELRCDPISGHTALYWYRQSLGQGLEFLIYFQGNSAPDKSGLPSDRFSAERTGGSVSTLTIQRTQQEDSAVYLCASSAYRDTQYFGPGTRLTVL.

This chain uses TRBV7-9 with TRBJ1-1; unclear D gene. CDR1 and CDR2 from the germline V gene are SEHNR and FQNEAQ (reference sequence). The CDR3 is 11 amino acids. V was cut by 5 bases and J by 5 bases, with 6 bases left in between. CDR3 sequence (DNA): TGTGCCAGCAGCCCCGGGACTGAAGCTTTCTTT. This codes for CASSPGTEAFF.

This clone was observed a single time. This chain joins TRBV2 and TRBJ1-1; D is perhaps TRBD1 (6 bases). The length of the CDR3 is 15 residues. CDR1 and CDR2 from the germline V gene are SNHLY and FYNNEI. Trimming removed 7 bases at V and 3 bases at J, with 18 bases between. The CDR3 DNA follows: TGTGCCAGCAACCTCCCGGTGGGACAAGACACTGAAGCTTTCTTT. Protein product: CASNLPVGQDTEAFF.

V usage is TRBV7-8 and J usage is TRBJ2-1; maybe TRBD2 (5 bases). CDR1 and CDR2 from the germline V gene are SGHVS and FQNEAQ. CDR3 length: 12 residues. V lost 5 bases and J lost 15, with 17 bases in between. CDR3 sequence reads: CASSPNRETLFF. The CDR3 DNA follows: TGTGCCAGCAGCCCGAATCGGGAAACGCTGTTCTTC.

The chain links TRBV5-4 to TRBJ1-1, with 9 bases matching TRBD1. V shed 2 bases, J shed 4 bases, and the junction held 6 bases outside the gene matches. This CDR3 comprises 15 residues. Germline CDR1 and CDR2: SGHNT and YYREEE (reference sequence). The CDR3 is CASSLRTGAATEAFF. DNA of the CDR3: TGTGCCAGCAGCTTACGGACAGGGGCGGCCACTGAAGCTTTCTTT.

The chain recombines TRBV18 with TRBJ1-2; D possibly corresponds to TRBD1 (6 bases). CDR3 size: 13 residues. The germline CDR1 and CDR2 sequences are KGHSH and LQKENI. V was clipped by 6 bases and J by 4 bases, with 12 bases between them. CDR3 DNA: TGTGCCAGCTCGTCACAGGGTTCCTATGGCTACACCTTC. This encodes CASSSQGSYGYTF.

V gene TRBV9 combines with J gene TRBJ2-6; a weak D match, TRBD2 (5 bases). V was clipped by 0 bases and J by 3 bases, with 16 bases between them. The CDR3 totals 18 residues. Germline loops: CDR1 SGDLS, CDR2 YYNGEE. The CDR3 protein is CASSVGETGFGGANVLTF. The CDR3 DNA reads TGTGCCAGCAGCGTAGGGGAGACTGGGTTTGGTGGGGCCAACGTCCTGACTTTC. Filled out from reference TRBV9 and TRBJ2-6, the complete variable domain reads DSGVTQTPKHLITATGQRVTLRCSPRSGDLSVYWYQQSLDQGLQFLIQYYNGEERAKGNILERFSAQQFPDLHSELNLSSLELGDSALYFCASSVGETGFGGANVLTFGAGSRLTVL.

The CDR3, as DNA: TGTGCCAGCTCATACCTGACAGGGGGTGCAGATACGCAGTATTTT. This encodes CASSYLTGGADTQYF. The chain joins TRBV18 to TRBJ2-3; 9 bases fit TRBD1. Germline CDR1 and CDR2: KGHSH and LQKENI. This CDR3 contains 15 residues. J gave up 4 bases and V 5 bases, and 7 bases lay outside the gene matches.

The chain has TRBV7-9 and TRBJ1-4; D gene ambiguous. CDR1 is SEHNR and CDR2 is FQNEAQ in the germline V gene (reference sequence). The CDR3 loop spans 16 amino acids. The V end lost 4 bases, the J end lost 0 bases, and 12 bases lay between the germline ends. The CDR3 nucleotides are TGTGCCAGCAGCTCTCCTTCGGGTGCAACTAATGAAAAACTGTTTTTT. It translates to CASSSPSGATNEKLFF.

The sample holds a few counts of this clone. V is TRBV11-2 and J is TRBJ1-6; 9 nucleotides align to TRBD1. V lost 3 bases and J lost 7; bases outside the gene matches: 4. CDR3 size: 15 residues. Germline assignment: CDR1 SGHAT and CDR2 FQNNGV. The CDR3, as DNA: TGTGCCAGCAGCTTGACAGGGGGAGGGAATTCACCCCTCCACTTT. Translated: CASSLTGGGNSPLHF.

The J gene is TRBJ1-1, the V gene TRBV7-2; D might be TRBD1 (5 bases). The V and J ends lost 5 bases and 4 bases respectively, with 17 bases between them. Germline V gene sequence: CDR1 SGHTA, CDR2 FQGNSA. The CDR3 consists of 15 residues. In DNA form, the CDR3 reads TGTGCCAGCAGCGGGAGCTTGGGGGGTAGCACTGAAGCTTTCTTT. Its protein is CASSGSLGGSTEAFF.

The chain employs TRBV19 and TRBJ2-1, with a tentative D call TRBD2 (5 bases). V was trimmed by 3 bases and J by 5 bases, leaving 8 bases between them. In germline, CDR1 is LNHDA, CDR2 SQIVND (reference sequence). The CDR3 sequence is 13 residues long. The CDR3 nucleotides read TGTGCCAGTAGTATCGGGATCAACAATGAGCAGTTCTTC. This codes for CASSIGINNEQFF.

CDR3 nucleotides: TGTGCCAGCAGCTCCACAGAAAAAAGCTATGGCTACACCTTC. Translating it yields CASSSTEKSYGYTF. The chain combines TRBV11-2 with TRBJ1-2; D remains ambiguous. The CDR3 spans 14 residues. V dropped 4 bases and J dropped 4 bases, with 13 bases sitting between them. Germline-derived CDR1 and CDR2 are SGHAT and FQNNGV.

This CDR3 is CASRWTLNQETQYF. As DNA, the CDR3 is TGTGCCAGCAGGTGGACACTGAACCAAGAGACCCAGTACTTC. V and J are TRBV6-5 and TRBJ2-5; D perhaps matches TRBD1 (5 bases). V shed 6 bases and J shed 0 bases, with 11 bases lying between them. The CDR3 is 14 residues long. The germline CDR1 and CDR2 sequences are MNHEY and SVGAGI.